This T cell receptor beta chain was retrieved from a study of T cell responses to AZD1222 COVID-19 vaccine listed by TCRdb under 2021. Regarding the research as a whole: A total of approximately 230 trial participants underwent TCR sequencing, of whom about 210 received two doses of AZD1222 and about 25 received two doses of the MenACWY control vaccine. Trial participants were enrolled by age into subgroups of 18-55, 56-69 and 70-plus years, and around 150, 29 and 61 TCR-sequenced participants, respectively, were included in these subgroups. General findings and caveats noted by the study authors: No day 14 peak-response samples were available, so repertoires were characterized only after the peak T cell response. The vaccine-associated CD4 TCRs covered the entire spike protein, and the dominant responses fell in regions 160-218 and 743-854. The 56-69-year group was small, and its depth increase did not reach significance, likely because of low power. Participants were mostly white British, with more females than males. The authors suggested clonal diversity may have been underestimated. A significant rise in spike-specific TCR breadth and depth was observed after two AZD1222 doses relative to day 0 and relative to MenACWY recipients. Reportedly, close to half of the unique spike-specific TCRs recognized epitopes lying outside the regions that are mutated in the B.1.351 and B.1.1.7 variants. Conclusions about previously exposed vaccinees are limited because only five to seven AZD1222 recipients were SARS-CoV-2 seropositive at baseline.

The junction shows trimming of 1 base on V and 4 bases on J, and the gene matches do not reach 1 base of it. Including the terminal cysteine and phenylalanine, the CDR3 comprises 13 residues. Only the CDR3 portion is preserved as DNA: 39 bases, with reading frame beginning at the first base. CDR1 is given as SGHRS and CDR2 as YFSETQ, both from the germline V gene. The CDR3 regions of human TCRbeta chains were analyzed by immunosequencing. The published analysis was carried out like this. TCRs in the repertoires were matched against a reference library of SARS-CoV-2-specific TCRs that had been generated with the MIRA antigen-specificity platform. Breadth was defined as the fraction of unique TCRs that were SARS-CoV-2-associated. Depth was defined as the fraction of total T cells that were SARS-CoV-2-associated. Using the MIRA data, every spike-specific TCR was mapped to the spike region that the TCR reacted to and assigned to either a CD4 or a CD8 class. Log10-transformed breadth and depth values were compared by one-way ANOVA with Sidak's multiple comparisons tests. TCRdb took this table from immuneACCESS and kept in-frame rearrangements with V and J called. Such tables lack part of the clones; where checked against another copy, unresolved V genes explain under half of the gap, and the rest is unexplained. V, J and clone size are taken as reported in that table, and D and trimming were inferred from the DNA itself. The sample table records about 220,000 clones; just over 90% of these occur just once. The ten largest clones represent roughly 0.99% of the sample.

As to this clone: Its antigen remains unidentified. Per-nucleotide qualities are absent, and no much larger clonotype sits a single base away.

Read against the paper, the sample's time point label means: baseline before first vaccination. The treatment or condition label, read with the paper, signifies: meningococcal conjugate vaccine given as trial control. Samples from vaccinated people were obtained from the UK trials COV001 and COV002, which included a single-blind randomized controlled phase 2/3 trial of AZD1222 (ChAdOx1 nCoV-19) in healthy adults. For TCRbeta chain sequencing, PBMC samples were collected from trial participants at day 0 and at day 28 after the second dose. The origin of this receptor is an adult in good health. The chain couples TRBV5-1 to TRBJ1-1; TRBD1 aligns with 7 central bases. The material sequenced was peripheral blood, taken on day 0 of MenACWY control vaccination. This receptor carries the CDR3 CASSLSGGTEAFF. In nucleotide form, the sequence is TGCGCCAGCAGCTTGTCAGGGGGCACTGAAGCTTTCTTT.